A single sample gave rise to the 5 T cell receptor beta chains below, sequenced in a study of T cell responses to AZD1222 COVID-19 vaccine. The data were produced by immunoSEQ multiplex PCR, yet TCRdb's version contains in-frame clones alone and is incomplete. The table lists 90,000 to 120,000 clones, roughly 86% of them singletons. The source material was peripheral blood, sampled on day 0 of AZD1222 vaccination. All receptors derive from an adult in good health.

This chain links TRBV9 with TRBJ1-2, with unresolved D. Per germline, CDR1 SGDLS and CDR2 YYNGEE. The CDR3 is 14 amino acids. Trimming took off 0 bases at V and 2 bases at J, with 8 bases between the two ends. CDR3 residues: CASSVGGQNYGYTF. The CDR3 coding sequence is TGTGCCAGCAGCGTAGGAGGCCAGAACTATGGCTACACCTTC.

The chain combines TRBV28 with TRBJ2-1; D not resolved. Germline CDR1 and CDR2: MDHEN and SYDVKM. This CDR3 comprises 12 residues. Between the trimmed V and J ends, which lost 8 bases and 6 bases, there was a span of 11 bases. As DNA, the CDR3 is TGTGCCAGCCCGGGCCCCCGCAATGAGCAGTTCTTC. It translates to CASPGPRNEQFF.

The CDR3, as DNA: TGTGCCAGTGGACAGGGGGCGGTCTCTGGGGCCAACGTCCTGACTTTC. It specifies CASGQGAVSGANVLTF. The rearrangement joins TRBV19 to TRBJ2-6; 11 bases line up with TRBD1. This CDR3 contains 16 residues. V dropped 8 bases and J dropped 0; count of bases not matched to a gene: 3. The V gene's germline CDR1 is LNHDA and CDR2 SQIVND (reference sequence). Drawing the rest from reference TRBV19 and TRBJ2-6, the complete variable domain is DGGITQSPKYLFRKEGQNVTLSCEQNLNHDAMYWYRQDPGQGLRLIYYSQIVNDFQKGDIAEGYSVSREKKESFPLTVTSAQKNPTAFYLCASGQGAVSGANVLTFGAGSRLTVL.

The chain joins TRBV4-1 to TRBJ2-1, with D unresolved. Germline loops: CDR1 MGHRA, CDR2 YSYEKL. The CDR3 sequence is 17 residues long. Deletions cut 0 bases from V and 6 bases from J, with 18 bases between. For the CDR3, the DNA is TGCGCCAGCAGCCAAGATCTCTCTGCAAATCAGCTCAATGAGCAGTTCTTC. Translation: CASSQDLSANQLNEQFF.

The chain recombines TRBV13 with TRBJ1-4; no clear D. The V end lost 1 base, the J end lost 8 bases, and 5 bases lay between the germline ends. CDR1 and CDR2 from the germline V gene are PRHDT and FYEKMQ (reference sequence). The CDR3 sequence is 12 residues long. CDR3: CASSLEGEKLFF. As DNA, the CDR3 is TGTGCCAGCAGCTTAGAAGGAGAAAAACTGTTTTTT.